The 13 T cell receptor beta chains below come from one sample, sequenced in a study of T cell repertoires in cytomegalovirus infection (dated by TCRdb to between 2017 and 2020). For these TCRs, the target antigens are not known. According to the study, the label for this sample's treatment or condition signals: in vitro stimulation with specific CMV peptide epitopes to enrich CMV-specific T cells. TCRdb lists the instrument as Illumina HiSeq 1500. TCRdb trimmed the raw reads at Q25, called clones with MiXCR and kept productive beta chains. Rows merge per CDR3 protein into single entries with the most common DNA and genes. This sample comprises a few hundred thousand distinct CDR3 sequences, roughly 42% of them detected only once. The ten largest make up 40% to 60% of the sample. Source: cultured PBMCs, taken from culture after CMV antigen stimulation. Receptors were obtained from a human donor in good health (CMV status not recorded). Some clones in this sample may be carry-over from other donors' samples.

The rearrangement links TRBV7-2 to TRBJ2-1; a weak D match, TRBD1 (5 bases). V lost 2 bases and J 4 bases, leaving 15 bases between the germline ends. CDR1 is SGHTA and CDR2 is FQGNSA in the germline V gene. This CDR3 region has 16 residues. The CDR3 sequence is CASSLCFDSLYNEQFF. The CDR3 nucleotides are TGTGCCAGCAGCTTATGTTTTGACAGCCTATACAATGAGCAGTTCTTC.

The V and J genes are TRBV2 and TRBJ2-1; 11 nucleotides agree with TRBD2. Unmatched junction bases numbered 4, after V lost 3 bases and J lost 6 bases. This CDR3 has 15 residues. CDR1 and CDR2 from the germline V gene are SNHLY and FYNNEI. The CDR3 bases are TGTGCCAGCAGTGATCGACTAGCGGGACGCAATGAGCAGTTCTTC. Translated: CASSDRLAGRNEQFF. Filled out from reference TRBV2 and TRBJ2-1, the complete variable domain reads EPEVTQTPSHQVTQMGQEVILRCVPISNHLYFYWYRQILGQKVEFLVSFYNNEISEKSEIFDDQFSVERPDGSNFTLKIRSTKLEDSAMYFCASSDRLAGRNEQFFGPGTRLTVL.

This clonotype was seen a single time. The chain uses TRBV5-4 and TRBJ1-1; perhaps TRBD1 as D (6 bases). The CDR3 is 15 residues long. Germline V gene sequence: CDR1 SGHNT, CDR2 YYREEE (reference sequence). The germline V and J ends were trimmed by 6 bases and 5 bases, with 20 bases remaining between them. The CDR3 protein is CASIPGDMMGTEAFF. The CDR3 DNA reads TGTGCCAGCATCCCGGGGGACATGATGGGGACTGAAGCTTTCTTT. Combining the CDR3 with reference TRBV5-4 and TRBJ1-1 gives the whole variable domain ETGVTQSPTHLIKTRGQQVTLRCSSQSGHNTVSWYQQALGQGPQFIFQYYREEENGRGNFPPRFSGLQFPNYSSELNVNALELDDSALYLCASIPGDMMGTEAFFGQGTRLTVV.

The chain couples TRBV7-2 to TRBJ2-7, with 11 bases that match TRBD1. The CDR3 has 15 residues. CDR1 and CDR2 (germline): SGHTA, FQGNSA. Germline trimming cut 3 bases from V and 3 bases from J; bases unmatched to any gene: 4. DNA of the CDR3: TGTGCCAGCAGCTTGATTGGGACAGGGGGCTACGAGCAGTACTTC. As protein: CASSLIGTGGYEQYF.

This clonotype was observed a few times. The rearrangement joins TRBV4-3 to TRBJ2-2, with 10 positions matching TRBD2. The V and J ends lost 1 base and 7 bases, in that order; junction bases with no gene match: 9. The V gene's germline CDR1 is LGHNA and CDR2 YSLEER. The CDR3 sequence is 17 residues long. Here the CDR3 reads CASSQVQAGGPGGELFF. The CDR3 DNA sequence: TGCGCCAGCAGCCAAGTTCAAGCGGGAGGGCCCGGCGGGGAGCTGTTTTTT.

This chain connects TRBV7-9 to TRBJ1-4; D unclear. Germline V gives CDR1 SEHNR, CDR2 FQNEAQ (reference sequence). Trimming removed 9 bases at V and 7 bases at J, with 12 bases between. The CDR3 has 12 residues. This chain's CDR3 is CASGDKAEKLFF. The CDR3 DNA follows: TGTGCCAGTGGGGATAAAGCTGAAAAACTGTTTTTT.

This clonotype is a singleton in its sample. V and J are TRBV11-2 and TRBJ2-1, with 13 bases matching TRBD2. With V trimmed by 5 bases and J by 4 bases, 5 bases remained unmatched. This CDR3 is 16 amino acids long. The germline V gene has CDR1 SGHAT and CDR2 FQNNGV. CDR3 sequence: CASSRGLAGTYNEQFF. The CDR3 DNA sequence: TGTGCCAGCAGCCGGGGACTAGCGGGGACATACAATGAGCAGTTCTTC. The full variable domain, with the rest looked up from reference TRBV11-2 and TRBJ2-1, is EAGVAQSPRYKIIEKRQSVAFWCNPISGHATLYWYQQILGQGPKLLIQFQNNGVVDDSQLPKDRFSAERLKGVDSTLKIQPAKLEDSAVYLCASSRGLAGTYNEQFFGPGTRLTVL.

This clonotype has a count of ten or more. The chain carries TRBV7-2 and TRBJ2-5; the D gene is possibly TRBD2 (5 bases). V gave up 2 bases and J gave up 5 bases, with 9 bases separating them. Germline V gene lookup returns CDR1 SGHTA and CDR2 FQGNSA. The CDR3 totals 13 residues. CDR3 nucleotides: TGTGCCAGCAGCTTATCGAGGGTCGAGACCCAGTACTTC. As protein: CASSLSRVETQYF.

The chain joins TRBV11-2 to TRBJ2-3; possible D gene TRBD1, 6 bases. The CDR3 loop spans 17 amino acids. Germline V gives CDR1 SGHAT, CDR2 FQNNGV. The germline V and J ends were trimmed by 5 bases and 2 bases, with 20 bases remaining between them. Written as DNA, the CDR3 is TGTGCCAGCAGCCCGTTGGTGAATCGACAGGCCACAGATACGCAGTATTTT. Translated: CASSPLVNRQATDTQYF. Drawing the rest from reference TRBV11-2 and TRBJ2-3, the complete variable domain is EAGVAQSPRYKIIEKRQSVAFWCNPISGHATLYWYQQILGQGPKLLIQFQNNGVVDDSQLPKDRFSAERLKGVDSTLKIQPAKLEDSAVYLCASSPLVNRQATDTQYFGPGTRLTVL.

In its sample, this clonotype was seen a few times. V gene TRBV7-2 combines with J gene TRBJ2-3; D is uncertain. V gave up 5 bases and J gave up 5 bases, with 17 bases separating them. Germline loops: CDR1 SGHTA, CDR2 FQGNSA. The length of the CDR3 is 15 residues. CDR3 region: CASSPSGPFLDTQYF. Here the CDR3 DNA reads TGTGCCAGCAGCCCCTCCGGCCCATTTCTAGATACGCAGTATTTT.

There are a few counts of this clonotype. V and J are TRBV7-2 and TRBJ2-6; D is tentatively TRBD1 or TRBD2 (5 bases each). The V end lost 5 bases, the J end lost 2 bases, and 16 bases lay between the germline ends. Germline-derived CDR1 and CDR2 are SGHTA and FQGNSA. The CDR3 sequence is 17 residues long. The CDR3 DNA reads TGTGCCAGCAGCACCTGGGACGTCTCAACTGGGGCCAACGTCCTGACTTTC. Protein: CASSTWDVSTGANVLTF.

This clonotype was picked up many times. The rearrangement links TRBV7-2 to TRBJ2-4, with 7 bases matching TRBD1. After removal of 5 bases from V and 2 bases from J, the junction contained 3 bases not matched to a gene. This CDR3 comprises 14 residues. The germline V gene encodes CDR1 SGHTA and CDR2 FQGNSA. This chain's CDR3 is CASSQDRSKNIQYF. In nucleotides, the CDR3 is TGTGCCAGCAGCCAGGACAGGTCCAAAAACATTCAGTACTTC.

J is TRBJ2-3 and V is TRBV10-2, with 9 bases lining up with TRBD2. Germline CDR1 WSHSY, CDR2 SAAADI. The trim removed 2 bases at V and 2 bases at J, leaving 5 bases unmatched. This CDR3 region has 16 residues. The CDR3 sequence: CASSEPRLADTDTQYF. The DNA for the CDR3 is TGCGCCAGCAGTGAGCCCCGACTAGCGGACACAGATACGCAGTATTTT.